This T cell receptor beta chain was captured by sequencing in a study of beta chain features in type 1 diabetes. This CDR3 has 16 amino acids. Germline CDR1 is MNHEY and CDR2 is SVGAGI. Trimming at V came to 2 bases and at J to 6 bases, leaving 7 bases not matched to a gene. This clone has more than one count but fewer than ten. Isolated RNA was reverse transcribed in full, so expressed TCRB transcripts were sequenced. Assay used: immunoSEQ multiplex PCR; TCRdb lists only in-frame clones, some missing. The sample lists around 200,000 clones, around 13% seen once, with roughly 0.6% in the top ten. The chain carries TRBV6-5 and TRBJ1-1; 12 bases fit TRBD1. Sequencing input: central memory CD4+ T cells from blood. The receptor's source is a woman younger than 30 in good health. The CDR3 coding sequence is TGTGCCAGCAGTTACGTAAGGGACAGGGGGCTCCCTGAAGCTTTCTTT. Protein sequence: CASSYVRDRGLPEAFF.